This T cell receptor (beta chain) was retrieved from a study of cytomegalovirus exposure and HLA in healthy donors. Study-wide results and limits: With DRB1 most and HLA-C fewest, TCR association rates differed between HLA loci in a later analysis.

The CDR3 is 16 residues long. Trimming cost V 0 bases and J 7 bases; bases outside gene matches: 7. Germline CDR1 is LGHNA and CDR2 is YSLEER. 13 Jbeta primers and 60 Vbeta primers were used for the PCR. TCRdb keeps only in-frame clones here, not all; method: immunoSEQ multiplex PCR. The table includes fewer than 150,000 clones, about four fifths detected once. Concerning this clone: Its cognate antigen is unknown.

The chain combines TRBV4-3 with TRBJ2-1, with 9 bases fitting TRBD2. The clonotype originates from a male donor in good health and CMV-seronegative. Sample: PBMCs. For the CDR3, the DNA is TGCGCCAGCAGCCAAGACGCCGCGGGAGGGAATAATGAGCAGTTCTTC. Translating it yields CASSQDAAGGNNEQFF.